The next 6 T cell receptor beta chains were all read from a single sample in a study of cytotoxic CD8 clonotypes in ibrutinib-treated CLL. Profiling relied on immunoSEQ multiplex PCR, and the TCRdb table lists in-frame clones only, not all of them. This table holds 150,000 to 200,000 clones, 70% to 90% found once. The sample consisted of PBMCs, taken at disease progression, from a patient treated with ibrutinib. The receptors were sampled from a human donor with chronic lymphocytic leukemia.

This chain's CDR3 is CASSPSGGGPFKETQYF. Here the CDR3 DNA reads TGCGCCAGCAGCCCGTCGGGCGGGGGACCTTTCAAAGAGACCCAGTACTTC. The chain carries TRBV5-1 and TRBJ2-5; 7 nucleotides match TRBD2. The CDR3 is 17 amino acids. Germline CDR1 is SGHRS and CDR2 is YFSETQ. Germline trimming cut 4 bases from V and 3 bases from J; bases unmatched to any gene: 15.

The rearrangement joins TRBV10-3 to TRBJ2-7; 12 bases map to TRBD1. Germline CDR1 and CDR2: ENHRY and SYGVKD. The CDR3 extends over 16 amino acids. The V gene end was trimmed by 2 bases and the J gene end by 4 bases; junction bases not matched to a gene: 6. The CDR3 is CAISETGQGALYEQYF. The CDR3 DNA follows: TGTGCCATCAGTGAGACGGGACAGGGGGCGCTTTACGAGCAGTACTTC.

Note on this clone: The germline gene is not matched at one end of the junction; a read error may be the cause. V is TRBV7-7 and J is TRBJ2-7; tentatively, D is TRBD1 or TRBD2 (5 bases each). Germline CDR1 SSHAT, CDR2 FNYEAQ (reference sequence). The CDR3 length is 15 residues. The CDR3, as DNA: TGTGCTAGCAGCGGTGGAAGGGGCAGCTCCTACGAGCAGTACTTC. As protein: CASSGGRGSSYEQYF.

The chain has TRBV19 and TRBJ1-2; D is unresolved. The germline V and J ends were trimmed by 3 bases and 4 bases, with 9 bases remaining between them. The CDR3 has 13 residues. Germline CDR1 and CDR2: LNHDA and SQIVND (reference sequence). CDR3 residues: CASSISDPYGYTF. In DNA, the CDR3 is TGTGCCAGTAGTATTTCGGATCCCTATGGCTACACCTTC.

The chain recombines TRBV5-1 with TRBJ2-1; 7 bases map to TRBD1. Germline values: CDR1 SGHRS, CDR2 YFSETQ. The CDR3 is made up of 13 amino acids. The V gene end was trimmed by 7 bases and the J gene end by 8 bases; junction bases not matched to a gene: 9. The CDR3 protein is CASQRQGLYEQFF. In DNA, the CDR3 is TGCGCCAGCCAGAGACAGGGATTGTATGAGCAGTTCTTC.

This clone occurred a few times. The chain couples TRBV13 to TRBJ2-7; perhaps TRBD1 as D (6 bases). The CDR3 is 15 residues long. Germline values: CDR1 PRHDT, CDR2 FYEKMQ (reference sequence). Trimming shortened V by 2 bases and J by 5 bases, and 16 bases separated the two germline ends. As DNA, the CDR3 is TGTGCCAGCAGCTTAAAGGGGGTCAGGGTGGACGAGCAGTACTTC. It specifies CASSLKGVRVDEQYF. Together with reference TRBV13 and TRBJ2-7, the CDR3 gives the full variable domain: AAGVIQSPRHLIKEKRETATLKCYPIPRHDTVYWYQQGPGQDPQFLISFYEKMQSDKGSIPDRFSAQQFSDYHSELNMSSLELGDSALYFCASSLKGVRVDEQYFGPGTRLTVT.